Listed below are T cell receptor beta chains from one sample, sequenced in a study of PD-1 blockade in classical Hodgkin lymphoma. Sequenced by immunoSEQ multiplex PCR; TCRdb stores in-frame clones only, minus some. This table has approximately 11,000 clones, approximately 80% appearing once. This specimen was peripheral blood mononuclear cells (PBMCs), taken before the second cycle of nivolumab. The receptors stem from a human donor with classical Hodgkin lymphoma. Each CDR3 is given with its conserved first and last residue. The order of the fields is CDR3 length, D gene, clone size, V gene, J gene, CDR3 DNA, CDR3 protein. The D gene is left open where the match is weak. Clone size is stated in some rows and not others, as once, few, many or a class when expanded.

14	NA	once	TRBV9	TRBJ2-5	TGTGCCAGCAGCGTAGGGGGGCTTCAAGAGACCCAGTACTTC	CASSVGGLQETQYF
14	NA	once	TRBV25-1	TRBJ2-7	TGTGCCAGCAGTGATACAGGGAGAACCGACGAGCAGTACTTC	CASSDTGRTDEQYF
15	TRBD1	NA	TRBV6-1	TRBJ2-1	TGTGCCAGCAGTGAAATGGGGACAGGGGGCAATGAGCAGTTCTTC	CASSEMGTGGNEQFF
17	NA	once	TRBV9	TRBJ1-6	TGTGCCAGCAGCGTAGGCCCGACGACAGACAATAATTCACCCCTCCACTTT	CASSVGPTTDNNSPLHF
14	NA	NA	TRBV7-6	TRBJ2-3	TGTGCCAGCAGCTTAGCGGGGTTAGGAGTCTCGCAGTATTTT	CASSLAGLGVSQYF
13	NA	NA	TRBV2	TRBJ1-1	TGTGCCAGCAGTGAATGGGGGAACACTGAAGCTTTCTTT	CASSEWGNTEAFF
14	TRBD1	NA	TRBV6-5	TRBJ2-5	TGTGCCAGCAGTTACAGGGGGCCTGGTCAGACCCAGTACTTC	CASSYRGPGQTQYF
14	TRBD2	NA	TRBV6-1	TRBJ2-3	TGTGCCAGCGGAATAGCGGGAGGCACAGATACGCAGTATTTT	CASGIAGGTDTQYF
18	NA	NA	TRBV4-2	TRBJ2-3	TGTGCCAGCAGCCTCAGGCAGGGGGGGCCTCTCCGGACAGATACGCAGTATTTT	CASSLRQGGPLRTDTQYF
19	NA	once	TRBV28	TRBJ2-6	TGTGCCAGCAGTCTAAAACCCTTCGTCAGGCTCTCTGGGGCCAACGTCCTGACTTTC	CASSLKPFVRLSGANVLTF
14	NA	once	TRBV29-1	TRBJ2-1	TGCAGCGTTGACTCGGGGGCAGGTCGTGGAGAGCAGTTCTTC	CSVDSGAGRGEQFF
14	NA	NA	TRBV28	TRBJ2-5	TGTGCCAGCAGTTTTTCGGCGGGGTGGCAGACCCAGTACTTC	CASSFSAGWQTQYF
14	TRBD2	NA	TRBV28	TRBJ2-1	TGTGCCAGCAGTTCGGGACTAAGCTACAATGAGCAGTTCTTC	CASSSGLSYNEQFF
15	TRBD1	few	TRBV7-6	TRBJ1-2	TGTGCCAGCAGCTTAGAGATTGGACAGGGGCAAGGCTACACCTTC	CASSLEIGQGQGYTF
12	NA	NA	TRBV7-9	TRBJ2-7	TGTGCCAGCAGCTTAGCCATCGACGAGCAGTACTTC	CASSLAIDEQYF
14	NA	NA	TRBV18	TRBJ2-3	TGTGCCAGCTCACCACAAACTGACACAGATACGCAGTATTTT	CASSPQTDTDTQYF
17	TRBD2	NA	TRBV7-9	TRBJ2-1	TGTGCCAGCAGATCGACTAGCGGTTTTAGCCCCGACAATGAGCAGTTCTTC	CASRSTSGFSPDNEQFF
14	NA	NA	TRBV30	TRBJ2-6	TGTGCCTGTTACCACCCCTCTGGGGCCAACGTCCTGACTTTC	CACYHPSGANVLTF
16	NA	NA	TRBV7-3	TRBJ2-4	TGTGCCAGCAGCTTACGACCAGCGGGAGCCAAAAACATTCAGTACTTC	CASSLRPAGAKNIQYF
15	NA	NA	TRBV5-1	TRBJ2-2	TGCGCCAGCAGCTTTAGCGGAACAAACACCGGGGAGCTGTTTTTT	CASSFSGTNTGELFF
15	NA	NA	TRBV5-1	TRBJ1-1	TGCGCCAGCAGCTTGGAGAATCGGGGCCTGGGAAGAGCTTTCTTT	CASSLENRGLGRAFF
14	NA	few	TRBV14	TRBJ1-4	TGTGCCAGCAGCCAAGTACGGGGGTTGGAAAAACTGTTTTTT	CASSQVRGLEKLFF
14	NA	NA	TRBV27	TRBJ1-6	TGTGCCAGCAGTAACCGGGACAACAATTCACCCCTCCACTTT	CASSNRDNNSPLHF
15	NA	NA	TRBV14	TRBJ2-4	TGTGCCAGCAGCCAAGGGAGGGCCTCGGTAAACATTCAGTACTTC	CASSQGRASVNIQYF
14	NA	NA	TRBV18	TRBJ2-7	TGTGCCAGCTCAGAAACGACAGGAGGATACGAGCAGTACTTC	CASSETTGGYEQYF
14	NA	NA	TRBV4-2	TRBJ2-5	TGTGCCAGCAGCCAAGTTGATCGATTAGAGACCCAGTACTTC	CASSQVDRLETQYF
15	TRBD2	NA	TRBV11-2	TRBJ2-3	TGTGCCAGCAGCTTAGCGGGAGGGTTCACAGATACGCAGTATTTT	CASSLAGGFTDTQYF
16	TRBD2	NA	TRBV7-6	TRBJ2-7	TGTGCCAGCAGCTTAGCGACTAGCGGGGGGGCCTACGAGCAGTACTTC	CASSLATSGGAYEQYF